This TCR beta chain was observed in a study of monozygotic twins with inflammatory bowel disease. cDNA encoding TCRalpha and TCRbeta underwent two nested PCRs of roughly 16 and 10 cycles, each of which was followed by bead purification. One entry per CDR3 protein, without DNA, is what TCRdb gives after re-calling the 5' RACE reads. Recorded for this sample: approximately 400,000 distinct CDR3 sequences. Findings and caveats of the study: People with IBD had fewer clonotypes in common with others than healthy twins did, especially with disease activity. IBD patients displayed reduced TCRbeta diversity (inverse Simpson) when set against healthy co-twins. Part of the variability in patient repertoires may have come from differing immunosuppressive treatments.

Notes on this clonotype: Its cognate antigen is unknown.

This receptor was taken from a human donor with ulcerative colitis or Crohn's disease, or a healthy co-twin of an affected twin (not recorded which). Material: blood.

CDR3 in amino acids: CASSLGQGPSPLHF. V and J are TRBV5-1 and TRBJ1-6; absent DNA, TCRdb's TRBD1 call cannot be checked. Germline CDR1 SGHRS, CDR2 YFSETQ. CDR3 length: 14 residues.